This T cell receptor (beta chain) emerged from a study of shared clonotypes between healthy human individuals. Study-level background: Sampling drew on donors who were a couple of women and a few men aged 18 to 49. Per donor, three plates held CD4 naive cells, three held CD4 memory, two held CD8 naive and one held CD8 memory. Broader study findings: For naive CD4 cells, 5% to 6.5% of clonotypes were shared across a handful of donors.

Generated by immunoSEQ multiplex PCR, the TCRdb table keeps only in-frame clones and is missing some. Of about 1.1 million clones listed, 60% to 85% are singletons. Germline lookup yields CDR1 SGHNT and CDR2 YYREEE (reference sequence). Trimming at V came to 4 bases and at J to 6 bases, leaving 6 bases not matched to a gene. The CDR3 loop spans 15 amino acids. Comment on this clone: What it binds is not known.

Sequencing input: memory CD4+ T cells from PBMCs. Subset specified: CD45RA-negative fraction. The clonotype was recovered from a man aged 18 to 30 in good health. Some clones in this sample may be carry-over from other donors' samples. V usage is TRBV5-4 and J usage is TRBJ2-5, with 13 bases identical to TRBD2. The CDR3 reads CASSLRTSGSQTQYF. DNA for the CDR3: TGTGCCAGCAGCCTGAGGACTAGCGGGAGTCAGACCCAGTACTTC. Full variable domain (outside the CDR3, taken from reference TRBV5-4 and TRBJ2-5): ETGVTQSPTHLIKTRGQQVTLRCSSQSGHNTVSWYQQALGQGPQFIFQYYREEENGRGNFPPRFSGLQFPNYSSELNVNALELDDSALYLCASSLRTSGSQTQYFGPGTRLLVL.